These T cell receptor beta chains were read from a single sample in a study of blood T cell repertoires in COVID-19. The repertoire was sequenced with immunoSEQ multiplex PCR; TCRdb's copy has only in-frame clones and lacks some. The repertoire holds over 200,000 clones, approximately 80% seen once, with approximately 8% in the top ten. Input material: peripheral blood. These TCRs come from a woman over 75 with COVID-19, enrolled during active disease. The CDR3 runs from the conserved cysteine through the conserved F or W. The D gene is left open where the match is weak. Clone size is not always given. Where it is, it says once, few, many or a class for expanded clones.

V gene: TRBV19
clone size: -
D gene: -
J gene: TRBJ2-1
CDR3 DNA: TGTGCCAGTAGTACGGGGAGCTACAATGAGCAGTTCTTC
CDR3 protein: CASSTGSYNEQFF

V gene: TRBV27
clone size: -
D gene: -
J gene: TRBJ1-1
CDR3 DNA: TGTGCCAGCAGTTTACTAGAGGGTTGGAGAACTGAAGCTTTCTTT
CDR3 protein: CASSLLEGWRTEAFF

V gene: TRBV7-9
clone size: -
D gene: -
J gene: TRBJ2-7
CDR3 DNA: TGTGCCAGCAGCTTAGTCAACTCCTACGAGCAGTACTTC
CDR3 protein: CASSLVNSYEQYF

V gene: TRBV4-1
clone size: -
D gene: TRBD2
J gene: TRBJ2-3
CDR3 DNA: TGCGCCAGCAGCCAAGAAAATAGCGGGAGCTGGTCAGATACGCAGTATTTT
CDR3 protein: CASSQENSGSWSDTQYF

V gene: TRBV2
clone size: -
D gene: -
J gene: TRBJ1-1
CDR3 DNA: TGTGCCAGCAGTACAGGGATGAACACTGAAGCTTTCTTT
CDR3 protein: CASSTGMNTEAFF

V gene: TRBV5-1
clone size: -
D gene: TRBD1
J gene: TRBJ1-2
CDR3 DNA: TGCGCCAGCAGCTGGACAGGGGATTATGGCTACACCTTC
CDR3 protein: CASSWTGDYGYTF

V gene: TRBV5-1
clone size: -
D gene: -
J gene: TRBJ1-1
CDR3 DNA: TGCGCCAGCAGCTTTTCGGGGGGCCCTGAAGCTTTCTTT
CDR3 protein: CASSFSGGPEAFF

V gene: TRBV6-5
clone size: -
D gene: -
J gene: TRBJ1-2
CDR3 DNA: TGTGCCAGCAGTTACTCCTGGGGGGTTGATGGCTACACCTTC
CDR3 protein: CASSYSWGVDGYTF

V gene: TRBV14
clone size: -
D gene: -
J gene: TRBJ2-2
CDR3 DNA: TGTGCCAGCAGCCAAGATCTGGCGGCGAACACCGGGGAGCTGTTTTTT
CDR3 protein: CASSQDLAANTGELFF

V gene: TRBV3-1/TRBV3-2
clone size: -
D gene: -
J gene: TRBJ2-1
CDR3 DNA: TGTGCCAGCAGCCAATTTGGGGGGAACTACAATGAGCAGTTCTTC
CDR3 protein: CASSQFGGNYNEQFF

V gene: TRBV7-2
clone size: once
D gene: -
J gene: TRBJ2-2
CDR3 DNA: TGTGCCAGCAGCTTTGCGGGGACCGGGGAGCTGTTTTTT
CDR3 protein: CASSFAGTGELFF

V gene: TRBV7-6
clone size: once
D gene: TRBD1
J gene: TRBJ1-4
CDR3 DNA: TGTGCCAGCAGCTTCAGACAGGGTTCGAGGGAAAAACTGTTTTTT
CDR3 protein: CASSFRQGSREKLFF

V gene: TRBV5-5
clone size: -
D gene: -
J gene: TRBJ1-5
CDR3 DNA: TGTGCCAGCAGCTTCGACGGGACTCGAGAGCCCCAGCATTTT
CDR3 protein: CASSFDGTREPQHF

V gene: TRBV6-1
clone size: -
D gene: -
J gene: TRBJ1-1
CDR3 DNA: TGTGCCAGCAGTGAAAGTGGCTCAAACACTGAAGCTTTCTTT
CDR3 protein: CASSESGSNTEAFF

V gene: TRBV9
clone size: -
D gene: TRBD1
J gene: TRBJ1-2
CDR3 DNA: TGTGCCAGCAGCGTTGACTCACAGGGGGAGATAGGTGGCTACACCTTC
CDR3 protein: CASSVDSQGEIGGYTF

V gene: TRBV5-1
clone size: many
D gene: TRBD1
J gene: TRBJ1-2
CDR3 DNA: TGCGCCAGCAGCCCCGGACAGGGGGGTCATGGCTACACCTTC
CDR3 protein: CASSPGQGGHGYTF

V gene: TRBV10-3
clone size: -
D gene: -
J gene: TRBJ2-7
CDR3 DNA: TGTGCCATCAGTGGAGACAGCTACTACGAGCAGTACTTC
CDR3 protein: CAISGDSYYEQYF

V gene: TRBV4-1
clone size: -
D gene: -
J gene: TRBJ1-2
CDR3 DNA: TGCGCCAGCAGCCAAGACACAAACTATGGCTACACCTTC
CDR3 protein: CASSQDTNYGYTF

V gene: TRBV28
clone size: -
D gene: TRBD2
J gene: TRBJ2-7
CDR3 DNA: TGTGCCAGCAGTTACCCTTCCCCAAATAGCGGGAGGGACGAGCAGTACTTC
CDR3 protein: CASSYPSPNSGRDEQYF

V gene: TRBV28
clone size: -
D gene: TRBD2
J gene: TRBJ2-5
CDR3 DNA: TGTGCCACCCTAACCGGGACTATGAAAGAGACCCAGTACTTC
CDR3 protein: CATLTGTMKETQYF

V gene: TRBV6-5
clone size: -
D gene: -
J gene: TRBJ2-7
CDR3 DNA: TGTGCCAGCAAAATTTCGGAGTACGAGCAGTACTTC
CDR3 protein: CASKISEYEQYF

V gene: TRBV5-1
clone size: once
D gene: -
J gene: TRBJ2-5
CDR3 DNA: TGCGCCAGCAGCTTGTCGGTCGGGGAGACCCAGTACTTC
CDR3 protein: CASSLSVGETQYF

V gene: TRBV28
clone size: -
D gene: -
J gene: TRBJ2-3
CDR3 DNA: TGTGCCAGCAGACCTACTCGAGATACGCAGTATTTT
CDR3 protein: CASRPTRDTQYF

V gene: TRBV11-3
clone size: -
D gene: TRBD2
J gene: TRBJ2-7
CDR3 DNA: TGTGCCAGCAGCTTAGCTAGCGGGTCCTACGAGCAGTACTTC
CDR3 protein: CASSLASGSYEQYF

V gene: TRBV6-6
clone size: many
D gene: TRBD1
J gene: TRBJ1-4
CDR3 DNA: TGTGCCAGCAGTTACGGGGATGACAGGGATGAAAAACTGTTTTTT
CDR3 protein: CASSYGDDRDEKLFF

V gene: TRBV9
clone size: -
D gene: -
J gene: TRBJ1-3
CDR3 DNA: TGTGCCAGCAGTATTTCTGGAAACACCATATATTTT
CDR3 protein: CASSISGNTIYF

V gene: TRBV2
clone size: -
D gene: -
J gene: TRBJ1-1
CDR3 DNA: TGTGCCAGCACAGGGGAAATCGGTACTGAAGCTTTCTTT
CDR3 protein: CASTGEIGTEAFF

V gene: TRBV18
clone size: -
D gene: -
J gene: TRBJ1-3
CDR3 DNA: TGTGCCAGCTCAACAAGACAGCCCTCCTACTCTGGAAACACCATATATTTT
CDR3 protein: CASSTRQPSYSGNTIYF

V gene: TRBV9
clone size: -
D gene: -
J gene: TRBJ1-2
CDR3 DNA: TGTGCCAGCAGTAACGGAGGGCTTGGTCTAGGCTACACCTTC
CDR3 protein: CASSNGGLGLGYTF

V gene: TRBV9
clone size: -
D gene: -
J gene: TRBJ1-6
CDR3 DNA: TGTGCCAGCAGCGTAGCGGGCGGGTCACCCCTCCACTTT
CDR3 protein: CASSVAGGSPLHF

V gene: TRBV27
clone size: -
D gene: -
J gene: TRBJ2-1
CDR3 DNA: TGTGCCAGCAGTTTATCGAGCAGGCCTTCCTACAATGAGCAGTTCTTC
CDR3 protein: CASSLSSRPSYNEQFF

V gene: TRBV27
clone size: -
D gene: -
J gene: TRBJ2-2
CDR3 DNA: TGTGCCAGCAGTTTAATGGGAGAGGGGGAGCTGTTTTTT
CDR3 protein: CASSLMGEGELFF

V gene: TRBV20-1
clone size: -
D gene: TRBD2
J gene: TRBJ2-1
CDR3 DNA: TGCAGTGCTAGTCGCGGGGGGATATACAATGAGCAGTTCTTC
CDR3 protein: CSASRGGIYNEQFF

V gene: TRBV6-6
clone size: -
D gene: -
J gene: TRBJ1-2
CDR3 DNA: TGTGCCAGCAGCCCGGGGGGGCGCGCTGGCTACACCTTC
CDR3 protein: CASSPGGRAGYTF

V gene: TRBV13
clone size: -
D gene: -
J gene: TRBJ2-7
CDR3 DNA: TGTGCCAGCAGCAAGGACACTAAGCCCTACGAGCAGTACTTC
CDR3 protein: CASSKDTKPYEQYF

V gene: TRBV6-2/TRBV6-3
clone size: -
D gene: -
J gene: TRBJ1-2
CDR3 DNA: TGTGCCAGCAGTTACTCGCCAGGGGCGGTTGGTGGCTACACCTTC
CDR3 protein: CASSYSPGAVGGYTF

V gene: TRBV5-8
clone size: -
D gene: -
J gene: TRBJ1-4
CDR3 DNA: TGTGCCAGCAGCCCCCTGGGGGGGAATGAAAAACTGTTTTTT
CDR3 protein: CASSPLGGNEKLFF

V gene: TRBV12-3/TRBV12-4
clone size: -
D gene: -
J gene: TRBJ1-1
CDR3 DNA: TGTGCCACCCTGGGGCAGCTGAACACTGAAGCTTTCTTT
CDR3 protein: CATLGQLNTEAFF

V gene: TRBV5-1
clone size: -
D gene: -
J gene: TRBJ1-4
CDR3 DNA: TGCGCCAGCAGCTTGGCTGCGGGACCGCAAAATGAAAAACTGTTTTTT
CDR3 protein: CASSLAAGPQNEKLFF

V gene: TRBV29-1
clone size: -
D gene: TRBD1
J gene: TRBJ2-1
CDR3 DNA: TGCAGCGTTAGACAGGGGTTGAGCTACAATGAGCAGTTCTTC
CDR3 protein: CSVRQGLSYNEQFF

V gene: TRBV24-1
clone size: -
D gene: -
J gene: TRBJ1-5
CDR3 DNA: TGTGCCACCAGTGACCAGAATCAGCCCCAGCATTTT
CDR3 protein: CATSDQNQPQHF

V gene: TRBV5-1
clone size: once
D gene: -
J gene: TRBJ1-2
CDR3 DNA: TGCGCCAGCAGCTTGGACGGCCGGGAGGGCTACACCTTC
CDR3 protein: CASSLDGREGYTF

V gene: TRBV28
clone size: few
D gene: -
J gene: TRBJ1-1
CDR3 DNA: TGTGGGATTCTAGGGGTAAATCCCACTGAAGCTTTCTTT
CDR3 protein: CGILGVNPTEAFF

V gene: TRBV15
clone size: -
D gene: -
J gene: TRBJ2-2
CDR3 DNA: TGTGCCACCAGCAGACAGGGTTGGGGATCGAACACCGGGGAGCTGTTTTTT
CDR3 protein: CATSRQGWGSNTGELFF

V gene: TRBV15
clone size: -
D gene: -
J gene: TRBJ2-6
CDR3 DNA: TGTGCCACCAGCAGAGATGAGGTGCGCTCTGGGGCCAACGTCCTGACTTTC
CDR3 protein: CATSRDEVRSGANVLTF